A selection of T cell receptor beta chains follows, all from one sample in a study of graft-versus-host responses after intestinal transplantation. What these receptors recognize is not known. Clones were read by immunoSEQ multiplex PCR, and TCRdb kept only the in-frame ones, dropping some. The table shows 80,000 to 100,000 clones, with 92% occurring only once. The sequences come from unstimulated CD4+ T cells sorted from spleen or lymph node cells, collected before intestinal transplant. Every receptor here comes from a human donor who received an intestinal transplant. Both conserved end residues are part of each CDR3. Fields, in order: J gene, V gene, D gene, clone size, CDR3 protein, CDR3 DNA. The D gene is left open where the match is weak. Clone size is given for some rows only: seen once, a few or many times, or a class if the clone is expanded.

>TRBJ2-7|TRBV28|NA|NA
CASTYQGSEQYF
TGTGCCAGCACCTACCAGGGGAGCGAGCAGTACTTC
>TRBJ2-7|TRBV5-1|NA|NA
CASRQTFLLEQYF
TGCGCCAGCAGACAGACATTTCTTTTGGAGCAGTACTTC
>TRBJ1-6|TRBV2|NA|NA
CASSPQGSDSPLHF
TGTGCCAGCAGCCCGCAGGGGTCGGATTCACCCCTCCACTTT
>TRBJ1-2|TRBV28|TRBD1|NA
CASRGGQGSFGYTF
TGTGCCAGCAGGGGGGGACAGGGAAGCTTTGGCTACACCTTC
>TRBJ2-1|TRBV11-2|TRBD2|once
CASSGRLAAYNEQFF
TGTGCCAGCAGCGGTCGACTAGCGGCCTACAATGAGCAGTTCTTC
>TRBJ2-1|TRBV7-8|TRBD2|once
CASSRLADYNEQFF
TGTGCCAGCAGCCGACTAGCGGATTACAATGAGCAGTTCTTC
>TRBJ2-3|TRBV27|TRBD1|NA
CASKTRGQPLEDTQYF
TGTGCCAGCAAAACAAGGGGACAGCCGCTAGAAGATACGCAGTATTTT
>TRBJ2-1|TRBV11-1|TRBD1|NA
CASSPRDSSYNEQFF
TGTGCCAGCAGCCCCCGGGACAGTTCCTACAATGAGCAGTTCTTC
>TRBJ1-6|TRBV11-3|NA|NA
CASSARQNSPLHF
TGTGCCAGCAGCGCGAGACAGAATTCACCCCTCCACTTT
>TRBJ2-3|TRBV9|NA|NA
CASSVRGYEDTQYF
TGTGCCAGCAGCGTGCGAGGATACGAAGATACGCAGTATTTT
>TRBJ2-7|TRBV7-6|TRBD2|NA
CASSSTGGAVQYF
TGTGCCAGCAGTAGTACGGGAGGGGCGGTGCAGTACTTC
>TRBJ2-1|TRBV6-5|TRBD1|NA
CASSYSTGGHNEQFF
TGTGCCAGCAGTTACTCGACAGGGGGCCATAATGAGCAGTTCTTC
>TRBJ1-6|TRBV6-5|TRBD1|NA
CASRRTGDNSPLHF
TGTGCCAGCAGACGGACAGGGGACAATTCACCCCTCCACTTT
>TRBJ2-3|TRBV28|TRBD2|NA
CASSGTSGRLTDTQYF
TGTGCCAGCAGTGGGACTAGCGGGAGACTGACAGATACGCAGTATTTT
>TRBJ2-2|TRBV10-1|NA|NA
CATQQELNTGELFF
TGCGCCACACAACAGGAACTGAACACCGGGGAGCTGTTTTTT
>TRBJ2-1|TRBV18|TRBD2|NA
CASSPRASGNGEQFF
TGTGCCAGCTCACCACGCGCTAGCGGGAACGGTGAGCAGTTCTTC
>TRBJ1-2|TRBV7-8|NA|NA
CASSLADQDGYTF
TGTGCCAGCAGCTTAGCCGACCAGGATGGCTACACCTTC